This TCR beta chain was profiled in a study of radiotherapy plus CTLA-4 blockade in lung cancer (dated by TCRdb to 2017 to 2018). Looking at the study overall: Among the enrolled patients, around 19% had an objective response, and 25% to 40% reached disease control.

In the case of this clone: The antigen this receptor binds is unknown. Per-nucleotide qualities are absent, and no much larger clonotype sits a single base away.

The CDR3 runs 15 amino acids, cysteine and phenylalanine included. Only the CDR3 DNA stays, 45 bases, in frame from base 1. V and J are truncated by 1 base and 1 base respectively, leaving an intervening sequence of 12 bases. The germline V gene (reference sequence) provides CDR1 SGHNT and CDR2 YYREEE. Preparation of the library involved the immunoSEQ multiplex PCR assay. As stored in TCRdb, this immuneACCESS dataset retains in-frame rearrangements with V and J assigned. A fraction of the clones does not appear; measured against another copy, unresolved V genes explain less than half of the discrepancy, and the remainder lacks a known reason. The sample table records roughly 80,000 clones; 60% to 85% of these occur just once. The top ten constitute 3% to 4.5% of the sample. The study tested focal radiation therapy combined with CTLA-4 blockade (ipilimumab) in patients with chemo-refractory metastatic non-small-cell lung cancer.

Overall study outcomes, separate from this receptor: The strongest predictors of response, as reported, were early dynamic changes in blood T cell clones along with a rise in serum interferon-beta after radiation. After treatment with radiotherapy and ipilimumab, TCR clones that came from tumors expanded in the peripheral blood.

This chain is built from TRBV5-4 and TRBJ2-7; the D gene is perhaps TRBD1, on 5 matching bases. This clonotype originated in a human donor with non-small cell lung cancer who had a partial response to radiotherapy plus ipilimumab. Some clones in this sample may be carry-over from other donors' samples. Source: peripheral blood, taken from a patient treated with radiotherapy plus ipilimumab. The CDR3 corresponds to CASSLLKDKSYEQYF. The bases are TGTGCCAGCAGCTTGCTTAAGGACAAGTCCTACGAGCAGTACTTC.